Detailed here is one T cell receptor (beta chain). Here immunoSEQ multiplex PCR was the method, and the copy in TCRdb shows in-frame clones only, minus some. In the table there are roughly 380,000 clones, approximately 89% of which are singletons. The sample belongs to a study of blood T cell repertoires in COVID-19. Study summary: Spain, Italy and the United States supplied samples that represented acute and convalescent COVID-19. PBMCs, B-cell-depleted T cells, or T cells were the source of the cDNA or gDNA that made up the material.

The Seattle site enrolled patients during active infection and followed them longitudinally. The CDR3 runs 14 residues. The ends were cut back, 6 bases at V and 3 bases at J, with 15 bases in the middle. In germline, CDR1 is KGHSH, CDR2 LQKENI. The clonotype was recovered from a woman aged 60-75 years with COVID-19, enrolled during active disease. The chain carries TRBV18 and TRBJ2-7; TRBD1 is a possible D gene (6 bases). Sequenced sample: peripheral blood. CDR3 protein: CASSVSGQNYEQYF. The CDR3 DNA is TGTGCCAGCTCCGTATCAGGACAGAACTACGAGCAGTACTTC.